This T cell receptor (beta chain) was recovered during a study of T cell repertoires in cytomegalovirus infection. Study-wide background: From public TCR beta signatures came an indication of both CMV infection and matching HLA type. Findings of the study overall: CMV-specific TCR beta clonotypes restricted by HLA-C dominated the ex vivo response. Based on cumulative public TCR beta family frequency, carriers of CMV plus the relevant HLA were identified.

TCRdb re-derived calls from the reads in MiXCR, one entry per CDR3 protein. The sample has over 300,000 distinct CDR3 sequences; around a sixth are singletons. Germline CDR1 is SGHTA and CDR2 is FQGNSA. The CDR3 is 15 residues long. V was shortened by 3 bases and J by 0 bases, with 9 bases between the two germline ends. Ten or more counts support this clonotype. The antigen remains unidentified. The receptor's source is a human donor in good health (CMV status not recorded). Some clones in this sample may be carry-over from other donors' samples. Material: PBMCs. This chain links TRBV7-2 with TRBJ1-3; D possibly corresponds to TRBD1 (5 bases). The CDR3 is CASSFSGSSGNTIYF. In DNA form, the CDR3 reads TGTGCCAGCAGCTTCTCAGGGAGCTCTGGAAACACCATATATTTT.